These 28 T cell receptor beta chains were all obtained from the same sample, sequenced in a study of cytomegalovirus exposure and HLA in healthy donors listed by TCRdb under 2017. The library came from the immunoSEQ multiplex PCR assay. TCRdb retrieved this table from immuneACCESS and kept in-frame rearrangements only. Not all clones are present; in checked studies, unresolved V genes account for under half, and no reason is known for the remainder. In this sample the table shows about 120,000 clones, 85% of which occur a single time. The biggest ten clones account for approximately 2.3% of the sample. Sample: PBMCs. The receptors come from a woman in her 30s in good health and CMV-seronegative.

The chain has TRBV5-1 and TRBJ2-3; 14 bases fit TRBD2. CDR1 SGHRS and CDR2 YFSETQ come from the germline V gene. CDR3 length equals 17 residues. Trimming cost V 0 bases and J 7 bases; bases outside gene matches: 7. The CDR3, as DNA: TGCGCCAGCAGCTTGGAGACCGGGACTAGCGGGGGAAATACGCAGTATTTT. It is translated as CASSLETGTSGGNTQYF.

V usage is TRBV6-1 and J usage is TRBJ2-1, with D possibly matching TRBD1 (7 bases). V lost 6 bases, J lost 1 base, and 13 bases lay in between. Germline CDR1 and CDR2: MNHNS and SASEGT. The length of the CDR3 is 15 residues. CDR3 in DNA: TGTGCCAGCAGCAGACAGGGAGGTTCCTACAATGAGCAGTTCTTC. This encodes CASSRQGGSYNEQFF.

V gene TRBV10-3 combines with J gene TRBJ1-5, with a tentative D call TRBD1 (5 bases). Trimming pared 7 bases from V and 4 bases from J, leaving 11 bases between. The length of the CDR3 is 13 residues. From germline, CDR1 is ENHRY and CDR2 SYGVKD. The DNA of the CDR3 is TGTGCCATCAATATACAGGAAAATCAGCCCCAGCATTTT. Translating gives CAINIQENQPQHF.

The CDR3 nucleotides read TGTGCCAGCAGCTTTCGAGACTTAGACACAGATACGCAGTATTTT. Translation: CASSFRDLDTDTQYF. The V gene is TRBV7-2, the J gene TRBJ2-3; D unclear. Trimming left V 3 bases short and J 2 bases short, with 12 bases between. Per the germline V gene, CDR1 is SGHTA and CDR2 is FQGNSA. The CDR3 spans 15 residues. Supplemented by reference TRBV7-2 and TRBJ2-3, the full variable domain reads GAGVSQSPSNKVTEKGKDVELRCDPISGHTALYWYRQSLGQGLEFLIYFQGNSAPDKSGLPSDRFSAERTGGSVSTLTIQRTQQEDSAVYLCASSFRDLDTDTQYFGPGTRLTVL.

This clone was seen just once. This chain links TRBV29-1 with TRBJ2-5, with 12 bases lining up with TRBD1. The CDR3 is 14 residues long. CDR1 SQVTM and CDR2 ANQGSEA come from the germline V gene. V shed 6 bases, J shed 7 bases, and the junction held 9 bases outside the gene matches. CDR3 nucleotides: TGCAGCGTGGGGGGACAGGGGGCGCTTCCGACCCAGTACTTC. It codes for CSVGGQGALPTQYF.

The chain recombines TRBV2 with TRBJ1-5; 11 nucleotides line up with TRBD1. Trimming took 6 bases from V and 7 from J; bases not matched to a gene: 8. The CDR3 length is 15 residues. Germline CDR1 is SNHLY and CDR2 is FYNNEI. CDR3 nucleotides: TGTGCCAGCAGCAAAGGACAGGGGGCTGGACAGCCCCAGCATTTT. This sequence encodes CASSKGQGAGQPQHF.

This chain uses TRBV7-2 with TRBJ1-1; possibly TRBD1 for D (6 bases). Germline V gene sequence: CDR1 SGHTA, CDR2 FQGNSA. With 4 bases removed from V and 4 bases from J, the gap between germline ends came to 13 bases. The CDR3 covers 14 residues. CDR3 region: CASSSGPRGTEAFF. The CDR3 DNA reads as TGTGCCAGCAGCTCTGGGCCCAGGGGCACTGAAGCTTTCTTT.

This clone was seen just once. V and J are TRBV18 and TRBJ1-4; 7 nucleotides agree with TRBD1. Germline CDR1 and CDR2: KGHSH and LQKENI. V was clipped by 6 bases and J by 7 bases; unmatched bases: 8. The CDR3 contains 14 residues. The CDR3 here is CASSPDRVGEKLFF. The CDR3 coding sequence is TGTGCCAGCTCCCCCGACAGGGTGGGTGAAAAACTGTTTTTT.

This chain joins TRBV20-1 and TRBJ1-2; TRBD1 agrees at 10 bases. J gave up 8 bases and V 6 bases, and 3 bases lay outside the gene matches. Germline assignment: CDR1 DFQATT and CDR2 SNEGSKA (reference sequence). The CDR3 has 11 residues. CDR3 protein: CSARTGGGYTF. The CDR3 DNA sequence: TGCAGTGCCAGGACAGGGGGAGGCTACACCTTC.

This clone was picked up one time. The chain combines TRBV7-9 with TRBJ1-2; D perhaps matches TRBD1 (5 bases). V lost 5 bases to trimming and J lost 3 bases, with 10 bases between them. Germline CDR1 reads SEHNR; CDR2 reads FQNEAQ (reference sequence). CDR3 size: 13 residues. The CDR3 loop is CASSPGFDYGYTF. Here the CDR3 DNA reads TGTGCCAGCAGCCCAGGGTTTGACTATGGCTACACCTTC.

The CDR3 DNA is TGTGCCAGCAGCCAGGGGCACCAAGAGACCCAGTACTTC. It specifies CASSQGHQETQYF. The rearrangement uses TRBV27 and TRBJ2-5, with a weak D call TRBD1 (6 bases). Germline V gene lookup returns CDR1 MNHEY and CDR2 SMNVEV (reference sequence). This CDR3 contains 13 residues. The V gene lost 6 bases and the J gene lost 0 bases, with 8 bases spanning the gap.

The sample holds a few counts of this clone. J is TRBJ2-7 and V is TRBV10-1, with D perhaps matching TRBD2 (6 bases). V was shortened by 7 bases and J by 2 bases, with 12 bases between the two germline ends. Germline V lookup: CDR1 WNHNN, CDR2 SYGVQD (reference sequence). CDR3 size: 13 residues. The DNA for the CDR3 is TGCGCCAGCATGGGGACTGCCCCCTACGAGCAGTACTTC. Amino acids: CASMGTAPYEQYF.

The sample holds one count of this clone. The V gene is TRBV19, the J gene TRBJ1-4; 9 nucleotides line up with TRBD1. There are 15 residues in the CDR3. The germline CDR1 and CDR2 sequences are LNHDA and SQIVND (reference sequence). With V trimmed by 4 bases and J by 8 bases, 8 bases remained unmatched. The CDR3 nucleotides read TGTGCCAGTAGTACCTCGGGACAGGGTTGGGAAAAACTGTTTTTT. This sequence encodes CASSTSGQGWEKLFF.

The chain carries TRBV6-1 and TRBJ1-6; possibly TRBD1 for D (5 bases). The germline V and J ends were trimmed by 8 bases and 4 bases, with 9 bases remaining between them. Germline CDR1 MNHNS, CDR2 SASEGT. CDR3 length: 13 amino acids. The CDR3 protein is CASSEGYNSPLHF. The CDR3 bases are TGTGCCAGCTCGGAGGGGTATAATTCACCCCTCCACTTT.

The chain couples TRBV7-9 to TRBJ1-2; no firm D call. Germline assignment: CDR1 SEHNR and CDR2 FQNEAQ (reference sequence). Trimming stripped 5 bases from V and 2 bases from J, with 9 bases between. The CDR3 contains 13 residues. The CDR3 DNA follows: TGTGCCAGCAGCCAGGAGGCCAACTATGGCTACACCTTC. Its protein product is CASSQEANYGYTF.

The CDR3 sequence is CASSAPGGDPTDTQYF. The CDR3, as DNA: TGTGCCAGCAGCGCTCCCGGGGGGGACCCCACAGATACGCAGTATTTT. The V call is TRBV9, the J call TRBJ2-3; TRBD2 aligns across 8 bases. The germline gives CDR1 SGDLS, CDR2 YYNGEE. The CDR3 sequence is 16 residues long. V shed 3 bases, J shed 2 bases, and the junction held 8 bases outside the gene matches.

This clone was seen only a few times. The chain carries TRBV7-9 and TRBJ1-1; 7 nucleotides align to TRBD1. Germline loops: CDR1 SEHNR, CDR2 FQNEAQ (reference sequence). J gave up 3 bases and V 2 bases, and 6 bases lay outside the gene matches. The CDR3 has 15 amino acids. The CDR3 spells CASSLPSTGDTEAFF. Here the CDR3 DNA reads TGTGCCAGCAGCTTACCTTCCACAGGGGACACTGAAGCTTTCTTT. The full variable domain, its missing parts supplied by reference TRBV7-9 and TRBJ1-1, is DTGVSQNPRHKITKRGQNVTFRCDPISEHNRLYWYRQTLGQGPEFLTYFQNEAQLEKSRLLSDRFSAERPKGSFSTLEIQRTEQGDSAMYLCASSLPSTGDTEAFFGQGTRLTVV.

The rearrangement links TRBV7-8 to TRBJ2-7; no clear D gene. Trimming stripped 0 bases from V and 0 bases from J, with 6 bases between. Germline lookup yields CDR1 SGHVS and CDR2 FQNEAQ. The CDR3 is 14 residues long. CDR3 DNA: TGTGCCAGCAGCTTAGCGGGCAGCTCCTACGAGCAGTACTTC. Residues: CASSLAGSSYEQYF.

CDR3 sequence: CASSGGGWSFTEAFF. The DNA of the CDR3 is TGCGCCAGCAGCGGAGGGGGCTGGTCTTTTACTGAAGCTTTCTTT. This chain connects TRBV5-1 to TRBJ1-1, with 7 bases that match TRBD1. With 4 bases clipped from V and 5 bases from J, the junction kept 11 bases outside the gene matches. The germline gives CDR1 SGHRS, CDR2 YFSETQ. CDR3 length: 15 amino acids.

The chain is built from TRBV10-3 and TRBJ2-3; 8 bases agree with TRBD2. CDR3 length: 12 residues. Germline CDR1 and CDR2: ENHRY and SYGVKD. V gave up 6 bases and J gave up 6 bases; unmatched junction bases: 2. This CDR3 reads CAISRLADTQYF. The DNA of the CDR3 is TGTGCCATCAGCAGACTAGCGGATACGCAGTATTTT.

This chain uses TRBV30 with TRBJ1-2; tentative D call: TRBD1 (5 bases). Germline assignment: CDR1 GTSNPN and CDR2 SVGIG (reference sequence). The CDR3 is 14 residues long. With 1 base removed from V and 4 bases from J, the gap between germline ends came to 13 bases. CDR3: CAWSGGGAGYGYTF. The CDR3 coding sequence is TGTGCCTGGAGTGGAGGCGGGGCCGGCTATGGCTACACCTTC.

The CDR3 reads CASSTGGDTQYF. In DNA, the CDR3 is TGTGCCAGCAGCACCGGGGGAGATACGCAGTATTTT. The chain is built from TRBV25-1 and TRBJ2-3; a weak D match, TRBD2 (6 bases). Deletions cut 6 bases from V and 5 bases from J, with 9 bases between. Germline V gives CDR1 MGHDK, CDR2 SYGVNS. This CDR3 comprises 12 residues.

V is TRBV27 and J is TRBJ2-5, with TRBD1 matching 8 bases. The ends lost 6 bases at V and 3 bases at J; junction bases unmatched: 3. The CDR3 covers 13 residues. The germline CDR1 and CDR2 sequences are MNHEY and SMNVEV (reference sequence). The CDR3 reads CASRGQGKETQYF. The CDR3 coding sequence is TGTGCCAGCAGAGGACAGGGAAAAGAGACCCAGTACTTC.

The chain combines TRBV7-8 with TRBJ2-5; D is possibly TRBD1 (5 bases). The germline CDR1 and CDR2 sequences are SGHVS and FQNEAQ. Deletions cut 2 bases from V and 3 bases from J, with 16 bases between. The CDR3 contains 16 residues. DNA of the CDR3: TGTGCCAGCAGCTTATCTAGGTTCCCAGGGAAAGAGACCCAGTACTTC. This gives the protein CASSLSRFPGKETQYF. The complete variable domain, with remaining parts taken from reference TRBV7-8 and TRBJ2-5, reads GAGVSQSPRYKVAKRGQDVALRCDPISGHVSLFWYQQALGQGPEFLTYFQNEAQLDKSGLPSDRFFAERPEGSVSTLKIQRTQQEDSAVYLCASSLSRFPGKETQYFGPGTRLLVL.

The rearrangement uses TRBV5-4 and TRBJ2-5; D may be TRBD2 (6 bases). CDR3 length equals 13 residues. V was clipped by 4 bases and J by 4 bases, with 11 bases between them. CDR1 and CDR2 from the germline V gene are SGHNT and YYREEE (reference sequence). The CDR3 region has the DNA TGTGCCAGCAGCGGCAGGCGGGGAGAGACCCAGTACTTC. Amino acid sequence: CASSGRRGETQYF.

J is TRBJ2-7 and V is TRBV30; 8 bases line up with TRBD1. This CDR3 is built from 16 residues. Germline assignment: CDR1 GTSNPN and CDR2 SVGIG (reference sequence). V lost 4 bases, J lost 0 bases, and 11 bases stayed unmatched. CDR3: CAWTPSRTGFSYEQYF. The CDR3 bases are TGTGCCTGGACTCCCTCGCGGACAGGGTTCTCCTACGAGCAGTACTTC.

This chain uses TRBV13 with TRBJ2-7; tentative D call: TRBD1 (6 bases). V was clipped by 4 bases and J by 0 bases, with 13 bases between them. CDR3 size: 15 residues. CDR1 and CDR2 (germline): PRHDT, FYEKMQ (reference sequence). The DNA for the CDR3 is TGTGCCAGCAGCTCGCGCGACAGGTTCTCCTACGAGCAGTACTTC. This encodes CASSSRDRFSYEQYF.

V and J are TRBV5-6 and TRBJ2-1; 14 bases line up with TRBD2. Germline V lookup: CDR1 SGHDT, CDR2 YYEEEE. The CDR3 runs to 15 residues. The J segment lost 7 bases and the V segment lost 5 bases, leaving 5 bases of the junction unmatched. The CDR3 DNA reads TGTGCCAGCAGACGCGGACTAGCGGGGGGAAATGAGCAGTTCTTC. This translates into CASRRGLAGGNEQFF.